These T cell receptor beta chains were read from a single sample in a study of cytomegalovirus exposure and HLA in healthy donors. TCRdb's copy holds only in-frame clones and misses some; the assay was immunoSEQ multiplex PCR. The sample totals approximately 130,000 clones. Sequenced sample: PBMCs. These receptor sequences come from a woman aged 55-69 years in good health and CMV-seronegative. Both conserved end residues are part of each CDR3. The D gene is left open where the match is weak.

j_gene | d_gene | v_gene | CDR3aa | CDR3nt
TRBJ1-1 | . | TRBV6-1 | CASTARRGDTEAFF | TGTGCCAGCACCGCCAGGAGGGGTGACACTGAAGCTTTCTTT
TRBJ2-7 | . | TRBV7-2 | CASSLAGGPYEQYF | TGTGCCAGCAGCTTAGCGGGGGGGCCCTACGAGCAGTACTTC
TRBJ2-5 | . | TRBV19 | CASSIGQGLGSQYF | TGTGCCAGTAGTATTGGGCAGGGGCTTGGATCCCAGTACTTC
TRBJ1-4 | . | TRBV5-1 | CASSGDYGGQVEKLFF | TGCGCCAGCAGCGGGGACTATGGGGGGCAGGTCGAAAAACTGTTTTTT
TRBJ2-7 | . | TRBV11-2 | CASSLDSYEQYF | TGTGCCAGCAGCCTCGACAGCTACGAGCAGTACTTC
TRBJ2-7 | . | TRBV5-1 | CASSLAWGESFDEQYF | TGCGCCAGCAGCTTGGCCTGGGGGGAGTCTTTCGACGAGCAGTACTTC
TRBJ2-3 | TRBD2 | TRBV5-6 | CASTPSPAGGPRAQYF | TGTGCCAGCACCCCCTCGCCGGCGGGGGGGCCCCGGGCGCAGTATTTT
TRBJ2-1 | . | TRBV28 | CASSSRLIGADNEQFF | TGTGCCAGCAGTTCCAGACTTATTGGGGCGGACAATGAGCAGTTCTTC
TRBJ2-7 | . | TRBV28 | CASKVRGSYEQYF | TGTGCCAGCAAGGTCCGCGGATCCTACGAGCAGTACTTC
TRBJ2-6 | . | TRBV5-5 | CASSLGGGSSGANVLTF | TGTGCCAGCAGCTTAGGGGGGGGAAGCTCTGGGGCCAACGTCCTGACTTTC
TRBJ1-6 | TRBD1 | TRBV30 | CAWSVRGTGRSPLHF | TGTGCCTGGAGTGTACGGGGGACAGGGCGTTCACCCCTCCACTTT
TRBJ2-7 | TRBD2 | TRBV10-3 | CAISETLGLAGGHEQYF | TGTGCCATCAGTGAGACCCTGGGACTAGCGGGAGGGCACGAGCAGTACTTC
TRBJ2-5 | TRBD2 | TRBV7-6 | CASSLGLAGVSETQYF | TGTGCCAGCAGCCTGGGACTAGCGGGGGTGTCGGAGACCCAGTACTTC
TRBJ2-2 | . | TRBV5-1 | CASSLAQQGNTGELFF | TGCGCCAGCAGCTTGGCCCAACAGGGGAACACCGGGGAGCTGTTTTTT
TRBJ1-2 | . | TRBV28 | CASNPVGGSYGYTF | TGTGCCAGCAACCCCGTGGGGGGATCCTATGGCTACACCTTC
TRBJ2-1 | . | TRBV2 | CASPRLTAGNNEQFF | TGTGCCAGCCCACGCCTTACTGCGGGAAACAATGAGCAGTTCTTC
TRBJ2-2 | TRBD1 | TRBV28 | CASRSTGLTGELFF | TGTGCCAGCAGGTCGACAGGGTTGACCGGGGAGCTGTTTTTT
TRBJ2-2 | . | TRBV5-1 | CASSLAEGNGELFF | TGCGCCAGCAGCTTGGCGGAGGGTAACGGGGAGCTGTTTTTT
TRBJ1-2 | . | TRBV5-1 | CASSFRGGGYGYTF | TGCGCCAGCAGCTTCCGGGGGGGTGGATATGGCTACACCTTC
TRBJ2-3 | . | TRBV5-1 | CASSLMSGDTQYF | TGCGCCAGCAGCTTAATGAGTGGAGATACGCAGTATTTT
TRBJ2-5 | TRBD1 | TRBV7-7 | CASSQGQGGETQYF | TGTGCTAGCAGCCAAGGACAGGGCGGGGAGACCCAGTACTTC
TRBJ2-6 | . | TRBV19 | CASIGAGANVLTF | TGTGCCAGTATAGGGGCTGGGGCCAACGTCCTGACTTTC
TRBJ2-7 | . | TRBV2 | CASSELGLPYEQYF | TGTGCCAGCAGTGAACTAGGACTTCCCTACGAGCAGTACTTC